Presented here are 20 T cell receptor beta chains from one specimen sequenced in a study of T cell repertoires and HLA-DP antigens. For these receptors, no antigen is known. Profiling relied on immunoSEQ multiplex PCR, and the TCRdb table lists in-frame clones only, not all of them. The table has about 110,000 clones, almost 95% seen once. Sequencing was performed on CD4+ T cells from PBMCs. These receptors came from a woman between 18 and 29 years old in good health and CMV-seronegative.

The DNA of the CDR3 is TGTGCCAGCAGCTTAAAAGCGGGAGTCCCCAGGGAGCAGTTCTTC. This encodes CASSLKAGVPREQFF. This chain connects TRBV7-2 to TRBJ2-1, with 8 bases lining up with TRBD2. The trim removed 2 bases at V and 10 bases at J, leaving 10 bases unmatched. CDR3 size: 15 residues. CDR1 and CDR2 from the germline V gene are SGHTA and FQGNSA.

The V and J genes are TRBV10-3 and TRBJ2-1; D gene uncertain. V lost 2 bases, J lost 3 bases, and 8 bases lay in between. Germline CDR1 is ENHRY and CDR2 is SYGVKD. The CDR3 extends over 14 amino acids. The chain's CDR3 is CAISERHSYNEQFF. In DNA, the CDR3 is TGTGCCATCAGTGAGAGGCACAGCTACAATGAGCAGTTCTTC.

This sequence joins TRBV2 and TRBJ2-2, with D maybe TRBD1 (6 bases). The CDR3 has 14 residues. Germline assignment: CDR1 SNHLY and CDR2 FYNNEI. Trimming took off 2 bases at V and 6 bases at J, with 10 bases between the two ends. CDR3: CASSEYRAAGELFF. The DNA of the CDR3 is TGTGCCAGCAGTGAATACAGGGCCGCCGGGGAGCTGTTTTTT.

The chain has TRBV7-2 and TRBJ2-1, with D perhaps assigned TRBD1 or TRBD2 (6 bases each). CDR1 and CDR2 (germline): SGHTA, FQGNSA. The CDR3 runs 15 residues. V dropped 2 bases and J dropped 5 bases, with 13 bases sitting between them. The CDR3 region has the DNA TGTGCCAGCAGCTTACGGGGGCCCCCAAACAATGAGCAGTTCTTC. This gives the protein CASSLRGPPNNEQFF. Supplemented by reference TRBV7-2 and TRBJ2-1, the full variable domain reads GAGVSQSPSNKVTEKGKDVELRCDPISGHTALYWYRQSLGQGLEFLIYFQGNSAPDKSGLPSDRFSAERTGGSVSTLTIQRTQQEDSAVYLCASSLRGPPNNEQFFGPGTRLTVL.

V usage is TRBV28 and J usage is TRBJ1-4; 7 bases fit TRBD1. CDR1 is MDHEN and CDR2 is SYDVKM in the germline V gene. CDR3 length: 13 amino acids. J was trimmed by 4 bases and V by 6 bases; bases with no gene match: 2. The CDR3 DNA reads as TGTGCCAGCAGGTCAGGGGGTAATGAAAAACTGTTTTTT. This gives the protein CASRSGGNEKLFF.

This chain joins TRBV10-3 and TRBJ1-6; D is undetermined. CDR1 and CDR2 (germline): ENHRY, SYGVKD. V gave up 8 bases and J gave up 1 base, with 3 bases separating them. CDR3 length: 12 residues. In DNA form, the CDR3 reads TGTGCCATCGGTTCCTATAATTCACCCCTCCACTTT. It is translated as CAIGSYNSPLHF.

V usage is TRBV2 and J usage is TRBJ2-4; 8 nucleotides align to TRBD1. This CDR3 is built from 13 residues. Germline assignment: CDR1 SNHLY and CDR2 FYNNEI. V lost 5 bases, J lost 9 bases, and 6 bases stayed unmatched. CDR3 sequence: CASSLTGAVIQYF. DNA of the CDR3: TGTGCCAGCAGTTTGACAGGGGCAGTCATTCAGTACTTC.

The chain is built from TRBV11-3 and TRBJ2-7; 9 positions match TRBD2. CDR1 is SGHNT, CDR2 YENEEA, per germline. Trimming cost V 5 bases and J 2 bases; bases outside gene matches: 7. The CDR3 contains 15 residues. The CDR3 nucleotides are TGTGCCAGCAGCCCCGCGGGAGGGGACACCTACGAGCAGTACTTC. This codes for CASSPAGGDTYEQYF.

The V and J genes are TRBV11-2 and TRBJ1-5; maybe TRBD1 (5 bases). CDR1 and CDR2 from the germline V gene are SGHAT and FQNNGV. The V end lost 0 bases, the J end lost 9 bases, and 9 bases lay between the germline ends. CDR3 size: 13 residues. CDR3 DNA sequence: TGTGCCAGCAGCTTAGATAGGGGACGGCCCCAGCATTTT. It encodes CASSLDRGRPQHF.

This chain connects TRBV7-3 to TRBJ2-2; D is unclear. V was cut by 0 bases and J by 5 bases, with 16 bases left in between. The CDR3 extends over 17 amino acids. CDR1 is SGHTA and CDR2 is FQGTGA in the germline V gene. For the CDR3, the DNA is TGTGCCAGCAGCTTAACGCCCCCACAGTTAATAACCGGGGAGCTGTTTTTT. It encodes CASSLTPPQLITGELFF.

This sequence joins TRBV30 and TRBJ1-5, with D unclear. The germline V and J ends were trimmed by 0 bases and 1 base, with 7 bases remaining between them. CDR3 length: 14 residues. The germline CDR1 and CDR2 sequences are GTSNPN and SVGIG (reference sequence). For the CDR3, the DNA is TGTGCCTGGAGTGTTGGCGGGAGCAATCAGCCCCAGCATTTT. This codes for CAWSVGGSNQPQHF.

V is TRBV7-9 and J is TRBJ1-2; D unclear. Per germline, CDR1 SEHNR and CDR2 FQNEAQ (reference sequence). This CDR3 has 13 residues. V was trimmed by 5 bases and J by 8 bases, leaving 15 bases between them. This CDR3 is CASSAGSAGGYTF. In DNA, the CDR3 is TGTGCCAGCAGCGCCGGTTCTGCGGGGGGCTACACCTTC. Looking up the rest from reference TRBV7-9 and TRBJ1-2 gives the full variable domain: DTGVSQNPRHKITKRGQNVTFRCDPISEHNRLYWYRQTLGQGPEFLTYFQNEAQLEKSRLLSDRFSAERPKGSFSTLEIQRTEQGDSAMYLCASSAGSAGGYTFGSGTRLTVV.

The chain uses TRBV27 and TRBJ1-2; D may be TRBD1 (5 bases). Trimming stripped 4 bases from V and 6 bases from J, with 9 bases between. This CDR3 region has 12 residues. CDR1 is MNHEY and CDR2 is SMNVEV in the germline V gene (reference sequence). The CDR3 bases are TGTGCCAGCAGTTCCGTAGGGGATGGCTACACCTTC. Translating it yields CASSSVGDGYTF.

The chain uses TRBV6-5 and TRBJ2-5; D gene ambiguous. There are 12 residues in the CDR3. Germline assignment: CDR1 MNHEY and CDR2 SVGAGI. V was shortened by 6 bases and J by 7 bases, with 12 bases between the two germline ends. As DNA, the CDR3 is TGTGCCAGCAGGGACCTTCCTGGGACCCAGTACTTC. Amino acids: CASRDLPGTQYF.

V gene TRBV7-2 combines with J gene TRBJ2-3; TRBD2 agrees at 7 bases. Germline V gene sequence: CDR1 SGHTA, CDR2 FQGNSA. Trimming took 1 base from V and 4 from J; bases not matched to a gene: 2. The CDR3 has 14 amino acids. This CDR3 is CASSLVGGPDTQYF. As DNA, the CDR3 is TGTGCCAGCAGCTTAGTGGGAGGGCCAGATACGCAGTATTTT.

The chain employs TRBV5-1 and TRBJ1-6; 7 nucleotides line up with TRBD1. This CDR3 has 14 residues. The ends lost 4 bases at V and 9 bases at J; junction bases unmatched: 7. Germline CDR1 SGHRS, CDR2 YFSETQ. The CDR3 loop is CASSRTGESSPLHF. In DNA, the CDR3 is TGCGCCAGCAGCCGCACAGGGGAGAGTTCACCCCTCCACTTT.

The chain uses TRBV7-9 and TRBJ1-3; TRBD1 is a possible D gene (5 bases). The V gene lost 5 bases and the J gene lost 0 bases, with 11 bases spanning the gap. The CDR3 is 15 residues long. In germline, CDR1 is SEHNR, CDR2 FQNEAQ (reference sequence). The CDR3 bases are TGTGCCAGCAGCAAGGGGCGGGACTCTGGAAACACCATATATTTT. Its translation is CASSKGRDSGNTIYF.

The V and J genes are TRBV7-2 and TRBJ2-6; D tentatively reads TRBD1 or TRBD2 (5 bases each). This CDR3 contains 15 residues. Trimming left V 1 base short and J 13 bases short, with 17 bases between. Germline CDR1 reads SGHTA; CDR2 reads FQGNSA. The CDR3 nucleotides read TGTGCCAGCAGCTTAGGACAGTCGGGGCCAATGGTCCTGACTTTC. Protein product: CASSLGQSGPMVLTF. The full variable domain, in which reference TRBV7-2 and TRBJ2-6 provide the parts outside the CDR3, is GAGVSQSPSNKVTEKGKDVELRCDPISGHTALYWYRQSLGQGLEFLIYFQGNSAPDKSGLPSDRFSAERTGGSVSTLTIQRTQQEDSAVYLCASSLGQSGPMVLTFGAGSRLTVL.

The chain combines TRBV6-6 with TRBJ1-2, with D perhaps TRBD1 (5 bases). V was pared by 4 bases and J by 0 bases, with 9 bases between. CDR1 is MNHNY, CDR2 SVGAGI, per germline (reference sequence). There are 14 residues in the CDR3. DNA for the CDR3: TGTGCCAGCAGTTTGAGGGGAACTAACTATGGCTACACCTTC. It codes for CASSLRGTNYGYTF.

This clone has a single count. The chain links TRBV11-2 to TRBJ2-2; possibly TRBD1 for D (5 bases). From germline, CDR1 is SGHAT and CDR2 FQNNGV. The V and J ends lost 5 bases and 7 bases respectively, with 8 bases between them. This CDR3 has 12 amino acids. The CDR3 DNA reads as TGTGCCAGCAGCGCGCAGGGCGGGGAGCTGTTTTTT. This gives the protein CASSAQGGELFF. Full variable domain (outside the CDR3, taken from reference TRBV11-2 and TRBJ2-2): EAGVAQSPRYKIIEKRQSVAFWCNPISGHATLYWYQQILGQGPKLLIQFQNNGVVDDSQLPKDRFSAERLKGVDSTLKIQPAKLEDSAVYLCASSAQGGELFFGEGSRLTVL.